The source of this T cell receptor beta chain is a study of T cells in Graves' hyperthyroidism and ophthalmopathy. Study observations and caveats: Most clonotypes expanded in thyroid above 0.001 were likewise present in blood.

With 4 bases removed from V and 10 bases from J, the gap between germline ends came to 11 bases. This CDR3 has 12 residues. Germline V gene data show CDR1 as LGHNT and CDR2 as FRNRAP. Note on this clonotype: As yet, its antigen is unknown.

The investigators amplified TCR beta CDR3 regions from RNA transcripts. The HTBI primer set served for first-round RT-PCR of the TCR CDR3. TCRdb called the multiplex PCR reads again in MiXCR, with one record for every CDR3 protein. The sample holds around 700,000 distinct CDR3 sequences, roughly 20% seen once. This chain joins TRBV12-5 and TRBJ2-1; D uncertain. Sequencing was performed on blood. This clonotype was sampled from a woman aged 45-65 years with Graves' hyperthyroidism that later progressed to Graves' ophthalmopathy. The CDR3 bases are TGTGCTAGTGGTTCCCCGGCAGGCGAGCAGTTCTTC. Its translation: CASGSPAGEQFF.